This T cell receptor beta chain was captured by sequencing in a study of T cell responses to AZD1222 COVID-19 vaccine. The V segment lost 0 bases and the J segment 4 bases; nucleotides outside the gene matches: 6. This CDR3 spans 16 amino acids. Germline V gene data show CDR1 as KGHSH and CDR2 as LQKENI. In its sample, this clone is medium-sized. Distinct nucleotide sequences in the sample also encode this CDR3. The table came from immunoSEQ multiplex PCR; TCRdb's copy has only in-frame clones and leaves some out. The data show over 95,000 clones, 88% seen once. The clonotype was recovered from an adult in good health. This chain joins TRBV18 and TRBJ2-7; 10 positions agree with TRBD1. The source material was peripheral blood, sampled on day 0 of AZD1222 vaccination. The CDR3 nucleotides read TGTGCCAGCTCACCACCCGGGACAGGGGCGTTATACGAGCAGTACTTC. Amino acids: CASSPPGTGALYEQYF.